The rows below give T cell receptor beta chains drawn from one sample of a study of T cells in Graves' hyperthyroidism and ophthalmopathy. Via MiXCR, TCRdb re-called the multiplex PCR reads, giving one row per CDR3 protein. The table has about 420,000 distinct CDR3 sequences, around 14% seen once. Source material: blood. These receptors were obtained from a woman aged 18-30 years with Graves' hyperthyroidism. Both conserved end residues are part of each CDR3. Each record gives: CDR3 protein, CDR3 DNA, J gene, clone size, D gene, CDR3 length, V gene. A D gene is named only where the DNA matches it firmly. A clone size is listed for some rows: how often the clone was seen (once, few, many), or a class if it is expanded.

CASSLSGQGREQYF,TGTGCCAGCAGTTTATCGGGACAGGGTCGAGAGCAGTACTTC,TRBJ2-7,many,TRBD1,14,TRBV12-3/TRBV12-4
CASSQAYPQDGNTIYF,TGCGCCAGCAGCCAAGCTTATCCGCAGGATGGAAACACCATATATTTT,TRBJ1-3,NA,NA,16,TRBV4-1
CASSPTWTGLPNSPLHF,TGTGCCAGCAGTCCAACCTGGACAGGGCTCCCGAATTCACCCCTCCACTTT,TRBJ1-6,many,TRBD1,17,TRBV12-3/TRBV12-4
CASRPGQNAEAFF,TGTGCCAGCAGACCGGGGCAAAACGCTGAAGCTTTCTTT,TRBJ1-1,NA,NA,13,TRBV7-8
CASKGTSGPSYEQYF,TGTGCCAGCAAGGGAACTAGCGGGCCTTCCTACGAGCAGTACTTC,TRBJ2-7,NA,TRBD2,15,TRBV28
CASSQFQGQGARYGYTF,TGTGCCAGCAGCCAGTTCCAGGGACAGGGGGCGCGTTATGGCTACACCTTC,TRBJ1-2,few,TRBD1,17,TRBV3-1
CASSLDVGGGITDTQYF,TGTGCCAGCAGCTTGGATGTTGGGGGGGGGATTACAGATACGCAGTATTTT,TRBJ2-3,many,TRBD2,17,TRBV5-4
CSVGRSSGRNEQFF,TGCAGCGTTGGGCGGTCTAGCGGGAGAAATGAGCAGTTCTTC,TRBJ2-1,many,TRBD2,14,TRBV29-1
CAISESRQGLMKQYF,TGTGCCATCAGTGAGTCGCGACAGGGGCTCATGAAGCAGTACTTC,TRBJ2-7,few,TRBD1,15,TRBV10-3
CASSPSASTYNEQFF,TGTGCCAGCAGCCCGAGTGCCTCAACCTACAATGAGCAGTTCTTC,TRBJ2-1,NA,NA,15,TRBV9
CASNPGGAAGELFF,TGTGCCAGCAACCCAGGGGGCGCCGCCGGGGAGCTGTTTTTT,TRBJ2-2,many,TRBD1,14,TRBV2
CASSARVQDTQYF,TGTGCCAGCAGTGCCCGGGTTCAAGATACGCAGTATTTT,TRBJ2-3,NA,NA,13,TRBV28
CASPSQGAEDTGELFF,TGTGCCAGCCCATCCCAGGGGGCTGAGGACACCGGGGAGCTGTTTTTT,TRBJ2-2,few,TRBD1,16,TRBV18
CASSPDRDGGELFF,TGTGCCAGCTCACCGGACAGGGACGGCGGGGAGCTGTTTTTT,TRBJ2-2,many,TRBD1,14,TRBV18
CASSLVGTNEQFF,TGTGCCAGCAGCTTAGTGGGGACGAATGAGCAGTTCTTC,TRBJ2-1,many,NA,13,TRBV11-2
CASSRDSRYEQYF,TGTGCCAGCAGTCGAGACAGCCGCTACGAGCAGTACTTC,TRBJ2-7,many,NA,13,TRBV28
CASSAGPVLTF,TGTGCCAGCAGCGCCGGCCCCGTCCTGACTTTC,TRBJ2-6,NA,NA,11,TRBV7-2
CASSLIRHSPLHF,TGTGCCAGCAGCTTAATTCGGCACTCACCCCTCCACTTT,TRBJ1-6,once,NA,13,TRBV7-9
CASSPTSGGPGELFF,TGTGCCAGCAGCCCGACTAGCGGGGGGCCCGGGGAGCTGTTTTTT,TRBJ2-2,few,TRBD2,15,TRBV7-3
CASSIEYTGELFF,TGTGCCAGTAGTATAGAGTACACCGGGGAGCTGTTTTTT,TRBJ2-2,many,NA,13,TRBV19
CAGSPQSVNNSPLHF,TGTGCCGGCTCACCACAGAGTGTTAATAATTCACCCCTCCACTTT,TRBJ1-6,few,NA,15,TRBV18
CASSQGAGRRYNEQFF,TGTGCCAGCAGCCAAGGAGCGGGGCGTAGGTACAATGAGCAGTTCTTC,TRBJ2-1,few,TRBD2,16,TRBV14
CASSYSIWASGNTIYF,TGTGCCAGCAGTTACTCGATTTGGGCGTCTGGAAACACCATATATTTT,TRBJ1-3,many,NA,16,TRBV6-5
CASSQRTLNEKLFF,TGTGCCAGCAGCCAAAGGACACTGAATGAAAAACTGTTTTTT,TRBJ1-4,many,NA,14,TRBV3-1
CASSYRETAAQYF,TGTGCCAGCAGTTACCGGGAGACTGCCGCCCAGTACTTC,TRBJ2-5,few,NA,13,TRBV6-5
CASSLSDREGELFF,TGTGCCAGCAGCCTATCGGACAGGGAGGGGGAGCTGTTTTTT,TRBJ2-2,many,TRBD1,14,TRBV3-1
CASSEGVNQPQHF,TGTGCCAGCAGTGAGGGAGTTAATCAGCCCCAGCATTTT,TRBJ1-5,many,NA,13,TRBV2
CATSRDVTGVNQPQHF,TGTGCCACCAGCAGAGACGTGACAGGGGTCAATCAGCCCCAGCATTTT,TRBJ1-5,few,TRBD1,16,TRBV15
CASSDMAGGSGINEQFF,TGTGCCAGCAGTGATATGGCGGGGGGGTCGGGTATCAATGAGCAGTTCTTC,TRBJ2-1,once,TRBD2,17,TRBV2
CASSLQRGGQGEQFF,TGTGCCAGCAGTCTACAGCGGGGGGGCCAGGGTGAGCAGTTCTTC,TRBJ2-1,many,TRBD2,15,TRBV2
CASSWSSYNEQFF,TGTGCCAGCAGTTGGAGCTCCTACAATGAGCAGTTCTTC,TRBJ2-1,many,NA,13,TRBV28
CASSLQQNTEAFF,TGTGCCAGCAGTTTACAGCAGAACACTGAAGCTTTCTTT,TRBJ1-1,many,NA,13,TRBV12-3/TRBV12-4
CASARGYTEAFF,TGTGCCAGCGCCCGGGGGTATACTGAAGCTTTCTTT,TRBJ1-1,few,NA,12,TRBV19
CASSLSAGNEAFF,TGTGCCAGCAGTTTAAGTGCAGGCAATGAAGCTTTCTTT,TRBJ1-1,NA,NA,13,TRBV27
CASSSGGGSTEAFF,TGTGCCAGCAGCTCTGGAGGGGGGAGCACTGAAGCTTTCTTT,TRBJ1-1,many,NA,14,TRBV7-3
CASSRRETFSGANVLTF,TGTGCCAGCAGTCGACGAGAGACGTTCTCTGGGGCCAACGTCCTGACTTTC,TRBJ2-6,many,NA,17,TRBV6-1
CSAREVNEQFF,TGCAGTGCTAGGGAAGTAAATGAGCAGTTCTTC,TRBJ2-1,few,NA,11,TRBV20-1
CASSYRESDGGYTF,TGTGCCAGCAGTTACAGGGAAAGTGACGGTGGCTACACCTTC,TRBJ1-2,many,NA,14,TRBV6-2/TRBV6-3
CASSLWGEGAADTQYF,TGCGCCAGCAGCCTCTGGGGAGAAGGAGCGGCAGATACGCAGTATTTT,TRBJ2-3,few,NA,16,TRBV4-1
CASRLQPNYGYTF,TGTGCCAGCAGATTACAGCCTAACTATGGCTACACCTTC,TRBJ1-2,many,NA,13,TRBV6-1
CASSNRLGYNEQFF,TGTGCCAGCAGTAACCGACTCGGATACAATGAGCAGTTCTTC,TRBJ2-1,many,NA,14,TRBV12-3/TRBV12-4
CASEASGRKDTQYF,TGTGCCAGCGAGGCTAGCGGGAGGAAAGATACGCAGTATTTT,TRBJ2-3,many,TRBD2,14,TRBV2
CASSASDTDTQYF,TGTGCCAGCAGTGCTAGCGACACAGATACGCAGTATTTT,TRBJ2-3,many,NA,13,TRBV6-4
CASSQGQGVGAFF,TGTGCCAGCAGCCAAGGTCAGGGGGTTGGAGCTTTCTTT,TRBJ1-1,NA,TRBD1,13,TRBV3-1
CASSWTGSNTGELFF,TGTGCCAGCAGCTGGACAGGGTCGAACACCGGGGAGCTGTTTTTT,TRBJ2-2,many,TRBD1,15,TRBV5-6
CASSPGTGGNQPQHF,TGTGCCAGCAGCCCCGGGACAGGGGGCAATCAGCCCCAGCATTTT,TRBJ1-5,many,TRBD1,15,TRBV2
CASSLPRETNTDTQYF,TGTGCCAGCAGCTTGCCCCGGGAGACGAACACAGATACGCAGTATTTT,TRBJ2-3,many,NA,16,TRBV5-5